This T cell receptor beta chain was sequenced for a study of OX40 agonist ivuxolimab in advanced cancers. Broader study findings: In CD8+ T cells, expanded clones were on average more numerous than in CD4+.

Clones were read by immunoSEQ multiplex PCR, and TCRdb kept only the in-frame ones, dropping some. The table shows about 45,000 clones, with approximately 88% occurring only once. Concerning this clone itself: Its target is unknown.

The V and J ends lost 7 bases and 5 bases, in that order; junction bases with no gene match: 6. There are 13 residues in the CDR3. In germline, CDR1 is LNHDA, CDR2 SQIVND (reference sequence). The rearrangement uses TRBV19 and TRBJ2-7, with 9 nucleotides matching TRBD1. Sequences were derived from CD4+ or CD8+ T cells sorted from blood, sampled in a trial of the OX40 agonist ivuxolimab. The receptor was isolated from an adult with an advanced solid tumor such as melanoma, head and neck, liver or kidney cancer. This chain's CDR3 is CASNNRGPNEQYF. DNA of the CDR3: TGTGCCAGTAACAACAGGGGGCCTAACGAGCAGTACTTC. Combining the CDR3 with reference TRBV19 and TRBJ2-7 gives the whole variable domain DGGITQSPKYLFRKEGQNVTLSCEQNLNHDAMYWYRQDPGQGLRLIYYSQIVNDFQKGDIAEGYSVSREKKESFPLTVTSAQKNPTAFYLCASNNRGPNEQYFGPGTRLTVT.